Below are 30 T cell receptor beta chains sequenced from a single sample in a study of blood T cells in healthy people across ages. Primers used in a second PCR of roughly 6 to 11 cycles were a sample-barcoded 5' primer and a J-beta primer mix. TCRdb re-derived calls from the 5' RACE reads in MiXCR, one entry per CDR3 protein. The sample holds about 670,000 distinct CDR3 sequences, around 50% seen once. The sample was blood. The receptor set was obtained from a woman of 80 years or more in good health.

The J gene is TRBJ1-1, the V gene TRBV11-2; possibly TRBD1 for D (5 bases). The CDR3 consists of 14 residues. Germline CDR1 SGHAT, CDR2 FQNNGV. Trimming left V 2 bases short and J 3 bases short, with 10 bases between. CDR3 sequence (DNA): TGTGCCAGCAGCTTATTAATGGGGGACACTGAAGCTTTCTTT. Its protein is CASSLLMGDTEAFF.

This clonotype was recorded only once. V gene TRBV5-1 combines with J gene TRBJ1-2; D is possibly TRBD1 (6 bases). Trimming removed 4 bases from V and 1 base from J, with 17 bases in between. The CDR3 length is 16 residues. Germline loops: CDR1 SGHRS, CDR2 YFSETQ. The CDR3 coding sequence is TGCGCCAGCAGCCCAGGACAGATTCGACTTAACTATGGCTACACCTTC. Encoded protein: CASSPGQIRLNYGYTF.

This chain connects TRBV6-5 to TRBJ1-5; weak D call: TRBD1 (6 bases). The CDR3 has 13 amino acids. Trimming shortened V by 6 bases and J by 3 bases, and 9 bases separated the two germline ends. Germline CDR1 reads MNHEY; CDR2 reads SVGAGI. The CDR3 loop reads CASSTGPNQPQHF. In DNA form, the CDR3 reads TGTGCCAGCAGCACAGGGCCCAATCAGCCCCAGCATTTT.

The J gene is TRBJ2-5, the V gene TRBV27, with TRBD2 matching 10 bases. The CDR3 is 16 amino acids. Trimming cost V 2 bases and J 5 bases; bases outside gene matches: 8. CDR1 and CDR2 from the germline V gene are MNHEY and SMNVEV (reference sequence). CDR3 coding DNA: TGTGCCAGCAGTTTAGGGGATAGCGGGGGGCTTGAGACCCAGTACTTC. Its protein is CASSLGDSGGLETQYF.

The V and J genes are TRBV29-1 and TRBJ2-4, with D perhaps matching TRBD2 (5 bases). There are 13 residues in the CDR3. Trimming took 7 bases from V and 0 from J, leaving 10 bases between them. Germline CDR1 is SQVTM and CDR2 is ANQGSEA. The CDR3 DNA follows: TGCAGCGCCTCTGAGGGAGCCAAAAACATTCAGTACTTC. Translated: CSASEGAKNIQYF.

A note on this clonotype: A much larger clone sits a single nucleotide away, making a read error possible. The chain recombines TRBV15 with TRBJ2-3; tentatively, D is TRBD1 or TRBD2 (5 bases each). The germline gives CDR1 LNHNV, CDR2 YYDKDF (reference sequence). This CDR3 is built from 15 residues. V lost 5 bases to trimming and J lost 8 bases, with 20 bases between them. The CDR3 sequence: CATSRDPGFSGTQYF. The CDR3 nucleotides read TGTGCCACCAGCCGGGACCCGGGTTTCTCTGGTACGCAGTATTTT. Looking up the rest from reference TRBV15 and TRBJ2-3 gives the full variable domain: DAMVIQNPRYQVTQFGKPVTLSCSQTLNHNVMYWYQQKSSQAPKLLFHYYDKDFNNEADTPDNFQSRRPNTSFCFLDIRSPGLGDTAMYLCATSRDPGFSGTQYFGPGTRLTVL.

CDR3 amino acids: CASSPLEQRADEQFF. The DNA for the CDR3 is TGTGCCAGCAGCCCCCTGGAACAGCGCGCGGATGAGCAGTTCTTC. This chain uses TRBV14 with TRBJ2-1; unclear D gene. V shed 4 bases and J shed 8 bases, with 18 bases lying between them. The germline V gene has CDR1 SGHDN and CDR2 FVKESK. CDR3 length: 15 residues.

This chain joins TRBV7-6 and TRBJ2-2, with TRBD1 identical over 10 bases. J lost 5 bases, V lost 5 bases, and 5 bases had no gene match. Per the germline V gene, CDR1 is SGHVS and CDR2 is FNYEAQ. The length of the CDR3 is 15 residues. The CDR3 DNA reads as TGTGCCAGCAGCAAGACAGGGGGCCCTACCGGGGAGCTGTTTTTT. Translating it yields CASSKTGGPTGELFF.

A note on this clonotype: Possible read error: a much larger clone is one base away. The V and J genes are TRBV12-3 or TRBV12-4 and TRBJ2-3, with 8 bases identical to TRBD2. Germline trimming cut 8 bases from V and 0 bases from J; bases unmatched to any gene: 4. The CDR3 covers 14 residues. This CDR3 reads CASEASGSTDTQYF. The CDR3 DNA follows: TGTGCCAGCGAGGCTAGCGGGAGCACAGATACGCAGTATTTT.

The rearrangement links TRBV7-6 to TRBJ1-2, with D possibly matching TRBD1 (5 bases). Trimming took 2 bases from V and 7 from J, leaving 23 bases between them. CDR3 length: 17 residues. Germline V CDR1 and CDR2: SGHVS, FNYEAQ. Written as DNA, the CDR3 is TGTGCCAGCAGCTTAATCGGGCCCATGGGGCTTGAAATTGGCTACACCTTC. Protein sequence: CASSLIGPMGLEIGYTF.

V is TRBV10-3 and J is TRBJ1-5; D is unclear. Germline V gene lookup returns CDR1 ENHRY and CDR2 SYGVKD. This CDR3 has 13 residues. Trimming removed 4 bases from V and 3 bases from J, with 7 bases in between. CDR3 sequence reads: CAISVSNNQPQHF. Here the CDR3 DNA reads TGTGCCATCAGTGTCAGCAACAATCAGCCCCAGCATTTT.

With regard to this clonotype: A read error is possible here, since a much larger clone lies one base away. The gene calls are TRBV28 and TRBJ2-7; D might be TRBD1 (5 bases). The CDR3 totals 12 residues. Looked up from germline, CDR1 is MDHEN and CDR2 is SYDVKM. Trimming cost V 6 bases and J 8 bases, with 14 bases left between them. CDR3 sequence reads: CASRLPWGKQYF. The CDR3 DNA is TGTGCCAGCAGACTCCCCTGGGGCAAGCAGTACTTC.

The rearrangement joins TRBV7-9 to TRBJ2-3, with D unresolved. Between the trimmed V and J ends, which lost 8 bases and 3 bases, there was a span of 6 bases. Germline loops: CDR1 SEHNR, CDR2 FQNEAQ (reference sequence). This CDR3 spans 11 amino acids. The CDR3 nucleotides read TGTGCCAGCGGAGCAACAGATACGCAGTATTTT. Protein product: CASGATDTQYF.

This chain connects TRBV4-1 to TRBJ1-2; a weak D match, TRBD1 (5 bases). Between the trimmed V and J ends, which lost 0 bases and 8 bases, there was a span of 19 bases. The CDR3 runs to 16 residues. Germline CDR1 is MGHRA and CDR2 is YSYEKL. The CDR3 loop reads CASSQDSGDRPRGYTF. Here the CDR3 DNA reads TGCGCCAGCAGCCAAGACTCTGGGGACCGGCCTCGGGGCTACACCTTC.

This clonotype was detected only a few times. This rearrangement joins TRBV10-3 to TRBJ1-5; D not certain. The V gene's germline CDR1 is ENHRY and CDR2 SYGVKD. Between the trimmed V and J ends, which lost 4 bases and 4 bases, there was a span of 11 bases. This CDR3 has 14 amino acids. DNA for the CDR3: TGTGCCATCAGTGTGGACCCAGAAAATCAGCCCCAGCATTTT. Translated: CAISVDPENQPQHF.

A few counts support this clonotype. The chain carries TRBV7-9 and TRBJ1-2; perhaps TRBD1 as D (5 bases). The CDR3 runs to 15 residues. Trimming stripped 5 bases from V and 8 bases from J, with 21 bases between. Per germline, CDR1 SEHNR and CDR2 FQNEAQ (reference sequence). The CDR3 loop is CASSLTGFALNGYTF. The CDR3 DNA reads as TGTGCCAGCAGCCTCACAGGATTTGCTCTGAACGGCTACACCTTC.

The chain couples TRBV20-1 to TRBJ2-3; 11 bases match TRBD2. This CDR3 has 15 amino acids. V was clipped by 1 base and J by 4 bases; unmatched bases: 4. The germline CDR1 and CDR2 sequences are DFQATT and SNEGSKA (reference sequence). As DNA, the CDR3 is TGCAGTGCTAGAGGGGCTAGCGGGGGGTCAGATACGCAGTATTTT. This gives the protein CSARGASGGSDTQYF.

The rearrangement links TRBV7-2 to TRBJ2-1; 7 bases match TRBD1. The assigned J gene may be wrong: the sequence end matches TRBJ2-7 better. Germline values: CDR1 SGHTA, CDR2 FQGNSA. The CDR3 spans 18 residues. This CDR3 reads CASSLRGGRVASYNEQYF. In DNA form, the CDR3 reads TGTGCCAGCAGCTTAAGAGGGGGCCGTGTTGCCTCCTACAATGAGCAGTACTTC.

As for this clonotype: The junction shows a germline mismatch at one end, possibly a read error. The chain couples TRBV5-1 to TRBJ2-1; the D gene is possibly TRBD2 (6 bases). CDR1 and CDR2 (germline): SGHRS, YFSETQ. The CDR3 loop spans 15 amino acids. The CDR3 sequence: CASGLEGTARNEQFF. The CDR3 nucleotides read TGCGCCAGCGGCTTAGAAGGGACTGCGCGTAATGAGCAGTTCTTC.

The rearrangement uses TRBV27 and TRBJ2-2, with TRBD2 matching 11 bases. V lost 5 bases and J lost 7; bases outside the gene matches: 3. This CDR3 comprises 14 residues. Germline lookup yields CDR1 MNHEY and CDR2 SMNVEV (reference sequence). The CDR3 region has the DNA TGTGCCAGCAGTCCACTAGCGGGAGTCGGGGAGCTGTTTTTT. The encoded protein is CASSPLAGVGELFF.

In this sample, this clonotype turned up many times. V usage is TRBV28 and J usage is TRBJ2-1, with D possibly being TRBD2 (6 bases). The length of the CDR3 is 12 residues. Looked up from germline, CDR1 is MDHEN and CDR2 is SYDVKM. V lost 5 bases to trimming and J lost 7 bases, with 9 bases between them. CDR3 bases: TGTGCCAGCAGTCTCGGGACTAATGAGCAGTTCTTC. Its protein product is CASSLGTNEQFF.

In its sample, this clonotype was seen many times. This sequence joins TRBV6-5 and TRBJ2-1; 9 bases are shared with TRBD2. The germline CDR1 and CDR2 sequences are MNHEY and SVGAGI. Germline trimming cut 8 bases from V and 8 bases from J; bases unmatched to any gene: 7. CDR3 length: 13 amino acids. CDR3 amino acids: CASGSSGEYEQFF. CDR3 in DNA: TGTGCCAGCGGATCTAGCGGGGAGTATGAGCAGTTCTTC.

Regarding this clonotype: This could be a read error, since a much larger clone is one nucleotide away. J is TRBJ1-1 and V is TRBV29-1, with 7 positions matching TRBD1. The V gene's germline CDR1 is SQVTM and CDR2 ANQGSEA. The ends lost 8 bases at V and 6 bases at J; junction bases unmatched: 9. The CDR3 has 12 residues. This CDR3 reads CSRNRGSPEAFF. The CDR3 DNA follows: TGCAGCAGGAACAGGGGTAGTCCTGAAGCTTTCTTT.

The chain is built from TRBV2 and TRBJ2-4, with D tentatively TRBD1 or TRBD2 (5 bases each). The CDR3 is made up of 11 amino acids. Germline V CDR1 and CDR2: SNHLY, FYNNEI. The V end lost 11 bases, the J end lost 7 bases, and 12 bases lay between the germline ends. The CDR3 nucleotides read TGTGCCGCCGGTGGGGGTAACATTCAGTACTTC. Translation: CAAGGGNIQYF.

The CDR3 spells CSAYSGDETQYF. The CDR3 region has the DNA TGCAGTGCTTATAGTGGGGATGAGACCCAGTACTTC. J is TRBJ2-5 and V is TRBV20-1; no clear D. The V end lost 5 bases, the J end lost 5 bases, and 12 bases lay between the germline ends. CDR1 DFQATT and CDR2 SNEGSKA come from the germline V gene (reference sequence). The CDR3 length is 12 residues.

As regards this clonotype: A clone one base away is much larger, so this may be a read error. The rearrangement joins TRBV14 to TRBJ2-5, with 13 positions matching TRBD2. The V gene's germline CDR1 is SGHDN and CDR2 FVKESK. There are 14 residues in the CDR3. Trimming took 4 bases from V and 11 from J; bases not matched to a gene: 7. The CDR3 region is CASSRLAGGDEQYF. The CDR3 DNA reads TGTGCCAGCAGCCGACTAGCGGGAGGCGATGAGCAGTACTTC.

The genes are TRBV5-1 and TRBJ2-7, with D perhaps TRBD1 or TRBD2 (5 bases each). CDR1 SGHRS and CDR2 YFSETQ come from the germline V gene. The CDR3 is made up of 13 amino acids. V was shortened by 2 bases and J by 2 bases, with 8 bases between the two germline ends. In nucleotides, the CDR3 is TGCGCCAGCAGCTTACAGGAGGCCTACGAGCAGTACTTC. Translating it yields CASSLQEAYEQYF.

This clonotype was detected many times. One junction end does not reproduce the germline sequence, and a read error may be involved. This chain links TRBV12-3 or TRBV12-4 with TRBJ2-1; 10 bases fit TRBD2. The CDR3 totals 16 residues. CDR3 residues: CASTIAGGVGYHEQFF. CDR3 nucleotide sequence: TGTGCCAGCACTATAGCGGGAGGTGTCGGCTACCATGAGCAGTTCTTC.

Concerning this clonotype: Just one base apart from a much larger clone, this may be a read error. The chain links TRBV20-1 to TRBJ2-5; 10 nucleotides match TRBD2. This CDR3 has 16 residues. Germline CDR1 DFQATT, CDR2 SNEGSKA (reference sequence). After removal of 5 bases from V and 11 bases from J, the junction contained 20 bases not matched to a gene. The CDR3 bases are TGCAGTGCTCCTCGCAAGAAAGCGGGAGGGTACTATGAGCAGTACTTC. Its translation: CSAPRKKAGGYYEQYF.

As regards this clonotype: This may arise from a read error, as a much more abundant clone is one base away. The CDR3 sequence: CASSDFGAESSHNEQFF. As DNA, the CDR3 is TGTGCCAGCAGCGACTTCGGGGCGGAGAGCTCCCACAATGAGCAGTTCTTC. The chain joins TRBV7-9 to TRBJ2-1; D is perhaps TRBD1 or TRBD2 (5 bases each). This CDR3 is 17 amino acids long. Germline values: CDR1 SEHNR, CDR2 FQNEAQ (reference sequence).